The next 6 T cell receptor beta chains were all read from a single sample in a study of CD8 T cells in Susac syndrome. About 0.45 to 1 ug RNA was reverse transcribed with random hexamers. Using its own MiXCR run on the immunoSEQ multiplex PCR reads, TCRdb lists one record per CDR3 protein. This table has 160,000 or so distinct CDR3 sequences, roughly 95% appearing once. What was sequenced was CD8+ T cells from PBMCs. The receptors here all came from a human donor with multiple sclerosis.

This chain links TRBV27 with TRBJ2-1; 9 nucleotides line up with TRBD2. Germline CDR1 MNHEY, CDR2 SMNVEV (reference sequence). CDR3 size: 14 residues. The J segment lost 5 bases and the V segment lost 5 bases, leaving 4 bases of the junction unmatched. CDR3 in amino acids: CASSDSGGNNEQFF. DNA of the CDR3: TGTGCCAGCAGTGATAGCGGGGGTAACAATGAGCAGTTCTTC.

The chain employs TRBV5-6 and TRBJ2-1, with unresolved D. This CDR3 is 11 amino acids long. V lost 1 base and J 10 bases, leaving 6 bases between the germline ends. Germline V CDR1 and CDR2: SGHDT, YYEEEE. CDR3 coding DNA: TGTGCCAGCAGCTTGTTAGCCGAGCAGTTCTTC. It yields the protein CASSLLAEQFF.

The chain uses TRBV6-1 and TRBJ2-1; D is uncertain. CDR1 is MNHNS and CDR2 is SASEGT in the germline V gene. This CDR3 region has 14 residues. Trimming pared 1 base from V and 8 bases from J, leaving 12 bases between. For the CDR3, the DNA is TGTGCCAGCAGTGAAGTCCTTGCAAAGGATGAGCAGTTCTTC. It translates to CASSEVLAKDEQFF.

The chain employs TRBV29-1 and TRBJ2-3; D not certain. CDR3 size: 10 residues. Trimming shortened V by 8 bases and J by 10 bases, and 13 bases separated the two germline ends. Germline V gene lookup returns CDR1 SQVTM and CDR2 ANQGSEA. As DNA, the CDR3 is TGCAGCTGTCCTGGAGTCTCGCAGTATTTT. Amino acids: CSCPGVSQYF.

This sequence joins TRBV7-9 and TRBJ2-7; D might be TRBD1 (5 bases). From germline, CDR1 is SEHNR and CDR2 FQNEAQ (reference sequence). Deletions cut 1 base from V and 3 bases from J, with 10 bases between. The CDR3 extends over 14 amino acids. The CDR3 coding sequence is TGTGCCAGCAGCTTAGACAGGAGAGGCTACGAGCAGTACTTC. This encodes CASSLDRRGYEQYF. Looking up the rest from reference TRBV7-9 and TRBJ2-7 gives the full variable domain: DTGVSQNPRHKITKRGQNVTFRCDPISEHNRLYWYRQTLGQGPEFLTYFQNEAQLEKSRLLSDRFSAERPKGSFSTLEIQRTEQGDSAMYLCASSLDRRGYEQYFGPGTRLTVT.

V gene TRBV20-1 combines with J gene TRBJ2-6; either TRBD1 or TRBD2 may fit D (6 bases each). The CDR3 consists of 15 residues. Germline loops: CDR1 DFQATT, CDR2 SNEGSKA (reference sequence). Trimming took off 6 bases at V and 0 bases at J, with 12 bases between the two ends. The CDR3 coding sequence is TGCAGTGCACAGGGACTTAACTCTGGGGCCAACGTCCTGACTTTC. This encodes CSAQGLNSGANVLTF.